This is a list of T cell receptor beta chains from one sample in a study of cytomegalovirus exposure and HLA in healthy donors. The assay was immunoSEQ multiplex PCR, and TCRdb's table has in-frame clones only and misses some. The table gives 65,000 to 85,000 clones; the top ten clones make up around 2.4% of it. Sequencing was performed on PBMCs. These receptors came from a female donor in good health and CMV-seropositive. CDR3s include the opening cysteine and the closing phenylalanine or tryptophan. Fields, in order: D gene, J gene, V gene, CDR3 protein, CDR3 DNA. D genes are given only for firm matches.

.,TRBJ1-4,TRBV2,CASSEGPGGNEKLFF,TGTGCCAGCAGTGAAGGCCCCGGGGGAAATGAAAAACTGTTTTTT
TRBD1,TRBJ1-6,TRBV28,CASSIRTGNSPLHF,TGTGCCAGCAGTATAAGGACAGGGAATTCACCCCTCCACTTT
.,TRBJ1-1,TRBV19,CASSGGISVTEAFF,TGTGCCAGTAGTGGGGGGATATCGGTCACTGAAGCTTTCTTT
.,TRBJ1-4,TRBV5-4,CASSRAGQREKLFF,TGTGCCAGCAGCCGGGCAGGGCAGCGCGAAAAACTGTTTTTT
TRBD2,TRBJ2-2,TRBV2,CAIGLPSGSPNTGELFF,TGTGCCATCGGCCTACCTAGCGGGAGCCCCAACACCGGGGAGCTGTTTTTT
TRBD1,TRBJ1-5,TRBV7-8,CASRRTGDNQPQHF,TGTGCCAGCAGGCGGACAGGGGACAATCAGCCCCAGCATTTT
TRBD2,TRBJ2-2,TRBV4-1,CASSPVAGSRLGTGELFF,TGCGCCAGCAGTCCTGTAGCGGGAAGCCGGTTGGGGACCGGGGAGCTGTTTTTT
TRBD1,TRBJ1-2,TRBV7-6,CASSLGHRGYGYTF,TGTGCCAGCAGCTTAGGGCACAGGGGTTATGGCTACACCTTC
.,TRBJ1-5,TRBV19,CASSVTGYSNQPQHF,TGTGCCAGTAGTGTCACAGGGTATAGCAATCAGCCCCAGCATTTT
TRBD1,TRBJ2-3,TRBV28,CASRSSGTADADTQYF,TGTGCCAGCAGATCTTCCGGGACAGCCGACGCAGATACGCAGTATTTT
TRBD1,TRBJ2-2,TRBV19,CASSRGQGAGTGELFF,TGTGCCAGTAGTAGGGGACAGGGGGCGGGAACCGGGGAGCTGTTTTTT
.,TRBJ1-1,TRBV25-1,CASRLEGEAEAFF,TGTGCCAGCAGATTGGAGGGAGAAGCTGAAGCTTTCTTT
TRBD2,TRBJ2-2,TRBV7-3,CASSLGLAGSTGELFF,TGTGCCAGCAGCTTAGGACTAGCGGGGAGCACCGGGGAGCTGTTTTTT
TRBD2,TRBJ2-1,TRBV30,CAWSTSGLYNEQFF,TGTGCCTGGAGCACTAGCGGCCTCTACAATGAGCAGTTCTTC
.,TRBJ1-2,TRBV6-5,CASSYAGLTNYGYTF,TGTGCCAGCAGTTACGCGGGACTAACTAACTATGGCTACACCTTC
.,TRBJ1-3,TRBV25-1,CASSDANSGNTIYF,TGTGCCAGCAGTGATGCGAATTCTGGAAACACCATATATTTT
TRBD2,TRBJ2-1,TRBV6-1,CAAGRGTSYNEQFF,TGTGCCGCCGGGCGGGGGACCTCCTACAATGAGCAGTTCTTC
.,TRBJ1-2,TRBV7-2,CASSRGGGYTF,TGTGCCAGCAGCCGAGGCGGGGGCTACACCTTC
TRBD1,TRBJ1-5,TRBV27,CASSSTTGGNQPQHF,TGTGCCAGCAGCTCCACCACAGGGGGCAATCAGCCCCAGCATTTT
.,TRBJ1-1,TRBV10-3,CAISEDSLNTEAFF,TGTGCCATCAGTGAGGACAGTTTGAACACTGAAGCTTTCTTT
TRBD1,TRBJ1-1,TRBV28,CASSPLGQGPEAFF,TGTGCCAGCAGTCCCCTGGGACAGGGCCCTGAAGCTTTCTTT
.,TRBJ2-1,TRBV29-1,CSVGTQYNEQFF,TGCAGCGTTGGAACACAGTACAATGAGCAGTTCTTC
TRBD1,TRBJ1-1,TRBV5-4,CASSSRDRNTEAFF,TGTGCCAGCAGCTCAAGGGACAGGAACACTGAAGCTTTCTTT
TRBD2,TRBJ2-7,TRBV7-3,CASSPRTSGGYEQYF,TGTGCCAGCAGCCCACGGACTAGCGGGGGGTACGAGCAGTACTTC
.,TRBJ2-2,TRBV2,CASNRDIPGELFF,TGTGCCAGCAACCGGGACATCCCCGGGGAGCTGTTTTTT
.,TRBJ2-3,TRBV4-2,CASSLPTDKSTDTQYF,TGTGCCAGCAGCCTCCCGACTGATAAGAGCACAGATACGCAGTATTTT
.,TRBJ1-2,TRBV6-5,CASSPFPGGTHGYTF,TGTGCCAGCAGTCCTTTCCCGGGGGGGACTCATGGCTACACCTTC
.,TRBJ2-7,TRBV29-1,CSVDGDKRQYF,TGCAGCGTTGATGGGGACAAGAGGCAGTACTTC
.,TRBJ2-1,TRBV18,CASSPALDNEQFF,TGTGCCAGCTCACCGGCTCTTGACAATGAGCAGTTCTTC
TRBD1,TRBJ1-6,TRBV5-1,CASSFRDRVNSPLHF,TGCGCCAGCAGCTTCCGGGACAGGGTTAATTCACCCCTCCACTTT
TRBD1,TRBJ2-1,TRBV18,CASSRDRDYNEQFF,TGTGCCAGCTCGAGGGACAGGGACTACAATGAGCAGTTCTTC
.,TRBJ2-1,TRBV4-1,CASSQEAAEYSYNEQFF,TGCGCCAGCAGCCAAGAGGCGGCAGAATACTCCTACAATGAGCAGTTCTTC
.,TRBJ1-2,TRBV9,CASSMTDRYGYTF,TGTGCCAGCAGCATGACAGATAGATATGGCTACACCTTC
TRBD1,TRBJ1-1,TRBV28,CASSLVPRDSGEAFF,TGTGCCAGCAGTTTAGTGCCTCGGGACAGCGGTGAAGCTTTCTTT
TRBD1,TRBJ1-2,TRBV11-1,CASSLGQGSGYTF,TGTGCCAGCAGCCTTGGACAGGGAAGCGGCTACACCTTC
.,TRBJ1-2,TRBV4-3,CASSQDTAGNYGYTF,TGCGCCAGCAGCCAAGACACGGCGGGAAACTATGGCTACACCTTC
.,TRBJ1-2,TRBV5-1,CASSLGQEYGYTF,TGCGCCAGCAGCTTGGGGCAGGAATATGGCTACACCTTC
TRBD2,TRBJ2-3,TRBV18,CASSPVLAGDTQYF,TGTGCCAGCTCACCGGTTCTAGCGGGGGATACGCAGTATTTT
.,TRBJ1-2,TRBV9,CASSVDPGASYGYTF,TGTGCCAGCAGCGTAGATCCAGGGGCCTCCTATGGCTACACCTTC
.,TRBJ1-1,TRBV28,CASVLRGNTEAFF,TGTGCCAGCGTCCTCAGGGGAAACACTGAAGCTTTCTTT
.,TRBJ1-4,TRBV4-3,CASSQDIGATNEKLFF,TGCGCCAGCAGCCAAGATATCGGTGCAACTAATGAAAAACTGTTTTTT